One and the same sample provided the 5 T cell receptor beta chains below, sequenced in a study of cytotoxic CD8 clonotypes in ibrutinib-treated CLL. Produced via immunoSEQ multiplex PCR; TCRdb's table is partial and in-frame only. The repertoire consists of around 40,000 clones, with 70% to 80% occurring once and the leading ten covering 16%. The source material was PBMCs, sampled at disease progression, from a patient treated with ibrutinib. The receptors derive from a human donor with chronic lymphocytic leukemia.

The rearrangement joins TRBV10-3 to TRBJ1-2; 12 nucleotides align to TRBD1. The V segment lost 5 bases and the J segment 4 bases; nucleotides outside the gene matches: 5. There are 15 residues in the CDR3. The germline V gene encodes CDR1 ENHRY and CDR2 SYGVKD. The CDR3 loop reads CAISPGQGASYGYTF. The CDR3 DNA is TGTGCCATCAGTCCGGGACAGGGGGCCTCCTATGGCTACACCTTC.

This chain links TRBV5-1 with TRBJ2-3; a weak D match, TRBD2 (6 bases). The CDR3 runs to 14 residues. Germline assignment: CDR1 SGHRS and CDR2 YFSETQ. V was clipped by 4 bases and J by 3 bases, with 12 bases between them. CDR3 amino acids: CASSGRMETDTQYF. The CDR3 DNA reads as TGCGCCAGCAGCGGGAGGATGGAGACAGATACGCAGTATTTT.

The chain uses TRBV7-9 and TRBJ1-2; D may be TRBD1 (5 bases). V was clipped by 2 bases and J by 2 bases, with 12 bases between them. The CDR3 is 15 amino acids. Germline values: CDR1 SEHNR, CDR2 FQNEAQ (reference sequence). The CDR3 sequence: CASSLRQTINYGYTF. As DNA, the CDR3 is TGTGCCAGCAGCTTAAGACAGACCATAAACTATGGCTACACCTTC.

The count of this clone is one. The chain joins TRBV5-6 to TRBJ2-7, with D perhaps matching TRBD2 (6 bases). CDR3 length equals 14 residues. V dropped 4 bases and J dropped 2 bases, with 13 bases sitting between them. CDR1 SGHDT and CDR2 YYEEEE come from the germline V gene. The DNA of the CDR3 is TGTGCCAGCAGCACAACCGGGAGACCCTACGAGCAGTACTTC. Protein product: CASSTTGRPYEQYF.

This chain uses TRBV2 with TRBJ2-7; D is unresolved. The V gene's germline CDR1 is SNHLY and CDR2 FYNNEI. Trimming took 8 bases from V and 0 from J, leaving 14 bases between them. There are 14 residues in the CDR3. CDR3 coding DNA: TGTGCCAGCGTTAAAATGGTGGGCTCCTACGAGCAGTACTTC. This encodes CASVKMVGSYEQYF.